Below, 25 T cell receptor beta chains from the same sample are listed, as sequenced in a study of cytomegalovirus exposure and HLA in healthy donors. The PCR was carried out with 60 Vbeta primers and 13 Jbeta primers. Produced via immunoSEQ multiplex PCR; TCRdb's table is partial and in-frame only. Of 150,000 to 200,000 clones detected, 65% to 70% appear once; the ten largest clones hold 8% to 13%. Sequenced material: PBMCs. These receptors were obtained from a young man in good health and CMV-seropositive.

The V and J genes are TRBV4-1 and TRBJ2-2, with TRBD1 identical over 7 bases. CDR1 is MGHRA, CDR2 YSYEKL, per germline. Unmatched junction bases numbered 7, after V lost 1 base and J lost 2 bases. The CDR3 runs to 17 residues. In nucleotides, the CDR3 is TGCGCCAGCAGCCAAGTCGACAGGGCCCTAAACACCGGGGAGCTGTTTTTT. Protein product: CASSQVDRALNTGELFF.

The chain employs TRBV7-2 and TRBJ2-7, with D maybe TRBD2 (7 bases). The CDR3 totals 18 residues. The germline V gene has CDR1 SGHTA and CDR2 FQGNSA. Deletions cut 3 bases from V and 1 base from J, with 22 bases between. CDR3 DNA sequence: TGTGCCAGCAGCTTGTGGGGGGGGCAGTCCGGAAAATCCTACGAGCAGTACTTC. Its translation is CASSLWGGQSGKSYEQYF.

In nucleotides, the CDR3 is TGTGCAAGTCGCTTAGAAGGTACTAGCCTCGGGCAGGTCCCCTACAATGAGCAGTTCTTC. As protein: CASRLEGTSLGQVPYNEQFF. The V gene is TRBV12-2, the J gene TRBJ2-1; the table's D call of TRBD2 was not tested on the DNA. TRBV12-2 is annotated as a pseudogene. The CDR3 consists of 20 residues.

This clone was recorded a few times. This chain links TRBV28 with TRBJ1-1; 7 bases line up with TRBD1. From germline, CDR1 is MDHEN and CDR2 SYDVKM. The CDR3 is 15 amino acids. With V trimmed by 0 bases and J by 4 bases, 5 bases remained unmatched. The CDR3 here is CASSLWTGTTTEAFF. DNA for the CDR3: TGTGCCAGCAGTTTATGGACAGGGACGACCACTGAAGCTTTCTTT. The whole variable domain, filled in from reference TRBV28 and TRBJ1-1, reads DVKVTQSSRYLVKRTGEKVFLECVQDMDHENMFWYRQDPGLGLRLIYFSYDVKMKEKGDIPEGYSVSREKKERFSLILESASTNQTSMYLCASSLWTGTTTEAFFGQGTRLTVV.

The V and J genes are TRBV7-9 and TRBJ2-7; D is unresolved. CDR1 is SEHNR and CDR2 is FQNEAQ in the germline V gene (reference sequence). With 2 bases removed from V and 5 bases from J, the gap between germline ends came to 4 bases. The CDR3 runs to 11 residues. The CDR3 DNA sequence: TGTGCCAGCAGCTTAAACAACGAGCAGTACTTC. This gives the protein CASSLNNEQYF.

The gene calls are TRBV29-1 and TRBJ2-7; 9 bases map to TRBD2. Losses at the gene ends were 8 bases for V and 2 bases for J; bases not matched to a gene: 16. CDR1 is SQVTM, CDR2 ANQGSEA, per germline. The CDR3 is made up of 16 amino acids. The CDR3 sequence is CSTKGGVERGAYEQYF. The CDR3 DNA sequence: TGCAGCACTAAGGGGGGTGTCGAGCGGGGGGCCTACGAGCAGTACTTC.

This clone occurred once. This chain connects TRBV11-2 to TRBJ1-1; TRBD1 agrees at 7 bases. This CDR3 is 12 amino acids long. Germline CDR1 reads SGHAT; CDR2 reads FQNNGV. J was trimmed by 6 bases and V by 6 bases; bases with no gene match: 4. In DNA form, the CDR3 reads TGTGCCAGCAGTCGACAGGGCGCTGAAGCTTTCTTT. Encoded protein: CASSRQGAEAFF.

V and J are TRBV6-6 and TRBJ2-1; 7 positions agree with TRBD2. Germline-derived CDR1 and CDR2 are MNHNY and SVGAGI (reference sequence). J was trimmed by 2 bases and V by 6 bases; bases with no gene match: 7. The CDR3 length is 15 residues. CDR3 nucleotide sequence: TGTGCCAGCAGACTCTTAGCGGGCACCTACAATGAGCAGTTCTTC. Residues: CASRLLAGTYNEQFF.

The sample holds a few counts of this clone. The chain carries TRBV27 and TRBJ2-2; unclear D gene. This CDR3 has 14 residues. Trimming shortened V by 1 base and J by 11 bases, and 14 bases separated the two germline ends. Germline V gives CDR1 MNHEY, CDR2 SMNVEV (reference sequence). The CDR3 loop is CASSLYVGSRELFF. CDR3 nucleotides: TGTGCCAGCAGTTTATATGTTGGTTCGAGAGAGCTGTTTTTT.

The V gene is TRBV9, the J gene TRBJ1-1, with D perhaps matching TRBD1 (6 bases). The CDR3 has 13 amino acids. Germline loops: CDR1 SGDLS, CDR2 YYNGEE. The ends were cut back, 2 bases at V and 4 bases at J, with 9 bases in the middle. The CDR3 coding sequence is TGTGCCAGCAGCGTGGGGGCTGGCACTGAAGCTTTCTTT. As protein: CASSVGAGTEAFF.

This clone appeared a few times. The V and J genes are TRBV19 and TRBJ1-5; D is uncertain. Germline V gives CDR1 LNHDA, CDR2 SQIVND (reference sequence). Trimming cost V 5 bases and J 3 bases, with 20 bases left between them. CDR3 length equals 17 residues. CDR3 in amino acids: CASSPSFGRADNQPQHF. The CDR3 bases are TGTGCCAGTAGTCCATCCTTTGGGAGGGCCGACAATCAGCCCCAGCATTTT.

This chain joins TRBV6-5 and TRBJ1-2; D unresolved. Deletions cut 0 bases from V and 9 bases from J, with 14 bases between. CDR3 length equals 14 residues. CDR1 and CDR2 from the germline V gene are MNHEY and SVGAGI. DNA of the CDR3: TGTGCCAGCAGTTACTCGAGCGGCGGCGGTAGCTACACCTTC. This codes for CASSYSSGGGSYTF.

The gene calls are TRBV6-5 and TRBJ1-1; TRBD1 aligns across 8 bases. The V segment lost 0 bases and the J segment 0 bases; nucleotides outside the gene matches: 3. The germline gives CDR1 MNHEY, CDR2 SVGAGI. This CDR3 is built from 16 residues. The CDR3 reads CASSYSPGQVNTEAFF. The CDR3 coding sequence is TGTGCCAGCAGTTACTCTCCGGGACAGGTGAACACTGAAGCTTTCTTT.

The gene calls are TRBV30 and TRBJ2-7; 10 nucleotides line up with TRBD2. The ends lost 7 bases at V and 6 bases at J; junction bases unmatched: 15. CDR3 length: 15 residues. Germline V gene data show CDR1 as GTSNPN and CDR2 as SVGIG (reference sequence). DNA of the CDR3: TGTGCCTTTCTAGCGGGAGAACGGGCAAGTGGCGAGCAGTACTTC. The encoded protein is CAFLAGERASGEQYF.

The chain carries TRBV28 and TRBJ2-1, with 9 nucleotides matching TRBD2. From germline, CDR1 is MDHEN and CDR2 SYDVKM. V was pared by 6 bases and J by 5 bases, with 8 bases of the junction left unmatched. This CDR3 is 15 amino acids long. CDR3 nucleotides: TGTGCCAGCAGAGAAGCGGGAGGTATGAACAATGAGCAGTTCTTC. This encodes CASREAGGMNNEQFF. Full variable domain (remainder filled in from reference TRBV28 and TRBJ2-1): DVKVTQSSRYLVKRTGEKVFLECVQDMDHENMFWYRQDPGLGLRLIYFSYDVKMKEKGDIPEGYSVSREKKERFSLILESASTNQTSMYLCASREAGGMNNEQFFGPGTRLTVL.

V gene TRBV7-9 combines with J gene TRBJ1-1, with D possibly being TRBD1 (6 bases). Germline CDR1 reads SEHNR; CDR2 reads FQNEAQ (reference sequence). The V end lost 1 base, the J end lost 11 bases, and 11 bases lay between the germline ends. This CDR3 contains 12 residues. CDR3 coding DNA: TGTGCCAGCAGCTTAGAGAGGGGGAGCGCTTTCTTT. This gives the protein CASSLERGSAFF.

This chain uses TRBV9 with TRBJ2-3; D ambiguous. The V end lost 0 bases, the J end lost 4 bases, and 12 bases lay between the germline ends. Germline V gene lookup returns CDR1 SGDLS and CDR2 YYNGEE. The CDR3 consists of 15 residues. CDR3 DNA: TGTGCCAGCAGCGTAGCGGGTACCCGGGCAGATACGCAGTATTTT. It yields the protein CASSVAGTRADTQYF.

A remark on this clone: One end of the junction does not line up with germline, which may come from a read error. The same CDR3 can be traced to other DNA sequences in this sample. The chain employs TRBV5-1 and TRBJ2-7; D uncertain. CDR1 SGHRS and CDR2 YFSETQ come from the germline V gene. The CDR3 totals 15 residues. The CDR3 protein is CATSSAPSQTYEQYF. The CDR3 DNA is TGCGCCACCTCTTCCGCGCCGAGCCAAACCTATGAGCAGTACTTC.

A few counts support this clone. The chain combines TRBV29-1 with TRBJ2-1; D possibly corresponds to TRBD1 (6 bases). CDR1 and CDR2 from the germline V gene are SQVTM and ANQGSEA. Trimming left V 5 bases short and J 2 bases short, with 13 bases between. The CDR3 contains 14 residues. The CDR3 DNA follows: TGCAGCGTTAAGGACAGTAGTACCTACAATGAGCAGTTCTTC. This translates into CSVKDSSTYNEQFF.

This clone was found once. V usage is TRBV19 and J usage is TRBJ1-2; 9 positions agree with TRBD1. The CDR3 has 15 amino acids. J lost 4 bases, V lost 5 bases, and 8 bases had no gene match. Looked up from germline, CDR1 is LNHDA and CDR2 is SQIVND (reference sequence). The CDR3 sequence: CASSQRDRVIYGYTF. DNA for the CDR3: TGTGCCAGTAGTCAGAGGGACAGGGTGATCTATGGCTACACCTTC.

This clone was seen once. The rearrangement uses TRBV30 and TRBJ1-1, with D possibly being TRBD1 (5 bases). V lost 0 bases and J 3 bases, leaving 11 bases between the germline ends. CDR1 GTSNPN and CDR2 SVGIG come from the germline V gene (reference sequence). The length of the CDR3 is 14 residues. The CDR3 DNA reads as TGTGCCTGGAGTGTAGGGGCTATGGACACTGAAGCTTTCTTT. Its protein product is CAWSVGAMDTEAFF. The whole variable domain, remainder taken from reference TRBV30 and TRBJ1-1, is SQTIHQWPATLVQPVGSPLSLECTVEGTSNPNLYWYRQAAGRGLQLLFYSVGIGQISSEVPQNLSASRPQDRQFILSSKKLLLSDSGFYLCAWSVGAMDTEAFFGQGTRLTVV.

This clone has more than one count but fewer than ten. This CDR3 reads CAWSSGVGEAFF. CDR3 in DNA: TGTGCCTGGAGTTCAGGGGTGGGAGAAGCTTTCTTT. This chain uses TRBV30 with TRBJ1-1; a possible D gene is TRBD1 (6 bases). CDR1 is GTSNPN, CDR2 SVGIG, per germline (reference sequence). The CDR3 sequence is 12 residues long. With 2 bases removed from V and 8 bases from J, the gap between germline ends came to 12 bases.

This clone was recorded once. V gene TRBV19 combines with J gene TRBJ1-5, with TRBD1 as a possible D gene (6 bases). Germline assignment: CDR1 LNHDA and CDR2 SQIVND (reference sequence). The CDR3 is 12 residues long. V lost 8 bases, J lost 3 bases, and 8 bases lay in between. CDR3 loop: CASGDNNQPQHF. In nucleotides, the CDR3 is TGTGCCAGTGGGGACAACAATCAGCCCCAGCATTTT.

The rearrangement links TRBV7-8 to TRBJ2-5; 8 bases are a match to TRBD2. The CDR3 has 13 residues. Germline CDR1 SGHVS, CDR2 FQNEAQ. J lost 3 bases, V lost 5 bases, and 2 bases had no gene match. The CDR3 loop is CASSGTRKETQYF. CDR3 in DNA: TGTGCCAGCAGCGGGACTAGGAAAGAGACCCAGTACTTC.

The chain recombines TRBV2 with TRBJ1-5; 10 bases map to TRBD1. Germline lookup yields CDR1 SNHLY and CDR2 FYNNEI. V lost 6 bases to trimming and J lost 4 bases; unmatched junction nucleotides: 3. This CDR3 spans 14 amino acids. The CDR3, as DNA: TGTGCCAGCAGCGACAGGGGGCGTAATCAGCCCCAGCATTTT. Its translation: CASSDRGRNQPQHF.